This entry lists 22 T cell receptor beta chains sequenced from one sample in a study of beta chain features in type 1 diabetes. The entirety of the isolated RNA underwent reverse transcription, so expressed TCRB transcripts were sequenced. Repertoires were generated with immunoSEQ multiplex PCR, while TCRdb's copy carries only in-frame clones and drops some. Of under 150,000 clones in the sample, about 7% are singletons; the top ten hold around 1.5%. Sample: central memory CD4+ T cells from blood. All receptors come from a woman aged 25 to 39 in good health.

Only a few counts were recorded for this clone. The V gene is TRBV4-2, the J gene TRBJ2-7; 11 bases align to TRBD2. The V segment lost 3 bases and the J segment 2 bases; nucleotides outside the gene matches: 6. Germline V gene sequence: CDR1 LGHNA, CDR2 YNFKEQ. There are 16 residues in the CDR3. The CDR3 region has the DNA TGTGCCAGCAGCCAGGAGCTAGCGGGAGGAACCTACGAGCAGTACTTC. It is translated as CASSQELAGGTYEQYF.

This clone was picked up many times. The CDR3 nucleotides read TGCAGCGTTGTTGTCGGGATTAGGAGTGGCTACACCTTC. Translation: CSVVVGIRSGYTF. The genes are TRBV29-1 and TRBJ1-2, with D uncertain. This CDR3 region has 13 residues. The germline V gene has CDR1 SQVTM and CDR2 ANQGSEA. V was shortened by 4 bases and J by 7 bases, with 16 bases between the two germline ends.

V usage is TRBV2 and J usage is TRBJ2-5, with 7 bases aligning to TRBD1. CDR3 size: 15 residues. Unmatched junction bases numbered 13, after V lost 7 bases and J lost 5 bases. Germline V gene sequence: CDR1 SNHLY, CDR2 FYNNEI. In DNA, the CDR3 is TGTGCCAGCACCCTCTCCCGACAGGGTTTTGAGACCCAGTACTTC. Protein sequence: CASTLSRQGFETQYF.

The chain is built from TRBV7-2 and TRBJ2-5; 7 bases align to TRBD1. This CDR3 has 13 residues. Germline CDR1 is SGHTA and CDR2 is FQGNSA. V lost 3 bases and J lost 3; bases outside the gene matches: 1. CDR3 sequence: CASSFQGEETQYF. CDR3 DNA: TGTGCCAGCAGCTTTCAGGGGGAAGAGACCCAGTACTTC.

This clone showed up just a few times. V is TRBV10-3 and J is TRBJ2-1; 8 positions agree with TRBD2. The V segment lost 6 bases and the J segment 7 bases; nucleotides outside the gene matches: 5. From germline, CDR1 is ENHRY and CDR2 SYGVKD. CDR3 length: 13 amino acids. CDR3 residues: CAIRFSGTNEQFF. In DNA, the CDR3 is TGTGCCATCAGGTTTAGCGGGACAAATGAGCAGTTCTTC.

Only a few counts were recorded for this clone. This chain links TRBV11-1 with TRBJ2-7, with D tentatively TRBD2 (6 bases). With 6 bases removed from V and 5 bases from J, the gap between germline ends came to 17 bases. This CDR3 is built from 14 residues. CDR1 and CDR2 from the germline V gene are SGHAT and FQDESV (reference sequence). The CDR3 here is CASRVLAGSHEQYF. In DNA form, the CDR3 reads TGTGCCAGCAGGGTCCTGGCGGGGTCCCACGAGCAGTACTTC.

The chain employs TRBV28 and TRBJ2-3, with TRBD2 matching 7 bases. Germline CDR1 reads MDHEN; CDR2 reads SYDVKM. The V segment lost 5 bases and the J segment 0 bases; nucleotides outside the gene matches: 8. The CDR3 runs 16 residues. In DNA form, the CDR3 reads TGTGCCAGCAGTCCTATGACTAGCCCTAGCACAGATACGCAGTATTTT. Encoded protein: CASSPMTSPSTDTQYF.

This clone has more than one count but fewer than ten. For the CDR3, the DNA is TGTGCCAGCAGCTTTACCGGGACAGGGGGGGAAAAACTGTTTTTT. It codes for CASSFTGTGGEKLFF. The chain carries TRBV5-6 and TRBJ1-4; 11 bases line up with TRBD1. This CDR3 is 15 amino acids long. Per the germline V gene, CDR1 is SGHDT and CDR2 is YYEEEE. V lost 2 bases, J lost 8 bases, and 5 bases stayed unmatched.

This sequence joins TRBV11-3 and TRBJ2-1, with 7 bases aligning to TRBD1. The J segment lost 7 bases and the V segment lost 5 bases, leaving 5 bases of the junction unmatched. Germline V gene data show CDR1 as SGHNT and CDR2 as YENEEA. CDR3 length: 13 residues. CDR3 in amino acids: CASSRDRVNEQFF. Here the CDR3 DNA reads TGTGCCAGCAGCCGAGACAGGGTTAATGAGCAGTTCTTC.

This clone occurred many times. The J gene is TRBJ2-1, the V gene TRBV29-1, with 14 bases identical to TRBD2. V was pared by 6 bases and J by 6 bases, with 10 bases of the junction left unmatched. The CDR3 is 16 amino acids. The V gene's germline CDR1 is SQVTM and CDR2 ANQGSEA. Here the CDR3 reads CSVSGTSGSDGNEQFF. As DNA, the CDR3 is TGCAGCGTATCCGGGACTAGCGGGAGCGACGGCAATGAGCAGTTCTTC.

This chain joins TRBV2 and TRBJ2-7, with 8 bases lining up with TRBD2. CDR3 length: 18 amino acids. The germline V gene has CDR1 SNHLY and CDR2 FYNNEI. V shed 3 bases, J shed 4 bases, and the junction held 17 bases outside the gene matches. The CDR3 nucleotides read TGTGCCAGCAGTGACTCGGGGAAACGGAACTTAGCGGGATACGAGCAGTACTTC. Translation gives CASSDSGKRNLAGYEQYF.

This clone has just a few counts. This chain links TRBV7-9 with TRBJ2-3; unclear D gene. The CDR3 covers 13 residues. Trimming took off 3 bases at V and 2 bases at J, with 6 bases between the two ends. Germline CDR1 SEHNR, CDR2 FQNEAQ (reference sequence). DNA for the CDR3: TGTGCCAGCAGCTTTGCGGCCACAGATACGCAGTATTTT. This codes for CASSFAATDTQYF.

This clone came up a few times. The genes are TRBV15 and TRBJ2-5; D is unclear. This CDR3 has 15 amino acids. CDR1 and CDR2 (germline): LNHNV, YYDKDF (reference sequence). The V and J ends lost 0 bases and 7 bases respectively, with 15 bases between them. The CDR3 coding sequence is TGTGCCACCAGCAGAGATCCCAGCCTAGGCGCGACCCAGTACTTC. As protein: CATSRDPSLGATQYF.

Many counts were recorded for this clone. J is TRBJ2-1 and V is TRBV5-1, with 16 bases that match TRBD2. The CDR3 extends over 15 amino acids. Germline V gene lookup returns CDR1 SGHRS and CDR2 YFSETQ. V was pared by 3 bases and J by 9 bases, with 3 bases of the junction left unmatched. The CDR3 DNA reads TGCGCCAGCAGCTCGGGACTAGCGGGAGGGGGTGAGCAGTTCTTC. Its translation is CASSSGLAGGGEQFF.

For the CDR3, the DNA is TGTGCCAGCAGGGGGACAGGGGAACAGCCCCAGCATTTT. It codes for CASRGTGEQPQHF. The V and J genes are TRBV6-5 and TRBJ1-5, with 10 bases lining up with TRBD1. Germline CDR1 reads MNHEY; CDR2 reads SVGAGI. J was trimmed by 7 bases and V by 6 bases; bases with no gene match: 3. The length of the CDR3 is 13 residues.

Concerning this clone itself: Other DNA sequences in this sample translate to the same CDR3. The gene calls are TRBV7-9 and TRBJ2-7, with 8 bases that match TRBD2. The trim removed 5 bases at V and 3 bases at J, leaving 6 bases unmatched. CDR1 SEHNR and CDR2 FQNEAQ come from the germline V gene (reference sequence). The CDR3 extends over 14 amino acids. CDR3 DNA: TGTGCCAGCAGCCCCGGACTAGCCCTCTACGAGCAGTACTTC. This gives the protein CASSPGLALYEQYF.

This clone was picked up a small number of times. Written as DNA, the CDR3 is TGTGCCAGCAGCCCTGGGGACAGGGGGCTTGGCTACACCTTC. This codes for CASSPGDRGLGYTF. V is TRBV7-3 and J is TRBJ1-2; 12 nucleotides agree with TRBD1. CDR3 size: 14 residues. Germline-derived CDR1 and CDR2 are SGHTA and FQGTGA. J gave up 7 bases and V 5 bases, and 5 bases lay outside the gene matches.

A few counts support this clone. The chain employs TRBV11-2 and TRBJ2-1; D perhaps matches TRBD2 (5 bases). V lost 1 base, J lost 8 bases, and 9 bases lay in between. The germline V gene encodes CDR1 SGHAT and CDR2 FQNNGV. This CDR3 comprises 13 residues. The CDR3 DNA sequence: TGTGCCAGCAGCTTAGGCGGGTTCGATGAGCAGTTCTTC. Its protein product is CASSLGGFDEQFF.

The J gene is TRBJ2-1, the V gene TRBV4-1, with TRBD1 as a possible D gene (6 bases). The CDR3 consists of 14 residues. V shed 4 bases and J shed 1 base, with 8 bases lying between them. In germline, CDR1 is MGHRA, CDR2 YSYEKL. CDR3 bases: TGCGCCAGCAGCCGGGACAATTCCTACAATGAGCAGTTCTTC. This sequence encodes CASSRDNSYNEQFF.

This clone came up a few times. The CDR3 spells CASSLSTGTRGIQYF. Here the CDR3 DNA reads TGTGCCAGCAGTTTATCCACTGGGACTCGAGGCATTCAGTACTTC. The chain carries TRBV28 and TRBJ2-4; TRBD2 is a possible D gene (6 bases). The germline V gene has CDR1 MDHEN and CDR2 SYDVKM. V lost 1 base and J 9 bases, leaving 16 bases between the germline ends. The CDR3 covers 15 residues.

This clone was observed a few times. The gene calls are TRBV5-6 and TRBJ1-2; TRBD1 might be the D (5 bases). The V gene lost 6 bases and the J gene lost 4 bases, with 19 bases spanning the gap. Per the germline V gene, CDR1 is SGHDT and CDR2 is YYEEEE. The CDR3 contains 15 residues. CDR3 protein: CASNSGLTASYGYTF. The CDR3 DNA reads TGTGCCAGCAACTCGGGACTCACGGCTTCCTATGGCTACACCTTC.

This clone was seen a few times. The chain carries TRBV18 and TRBJ1-4; no definite D call. Per germline, CDR1 KGHSH and CDR2 LQKENI. The CDR3 extends over 16 amino acids. Trimming removed 4 bases from V and 0 bases from J, with 12 bases in between. In DNA form, the CDR3 reads TGTGCCAGCTCACGCCATCGGGGTGCAACTAATGAAAAACTGTTTTTT. Protein product: CASSRHRGATNEKLFF.